This T cell receptor beta chain comes out of a study of cytomegalovirus exposure and HLA in healthy donors. For the study at large: The 550 to 800 first-cohort repertoires and the 130 or so validation repertoires shared the same platform, a later analysis reported.

Study-wide findings and caveats: Some public TCRs appeared in many individuals, while most sequences were rare. The investigators catalogued about 170 TCR beta chains as cytomegalovirus-associated. It was confirmed in vitro that a few of the CMV-associated chains were specific for CMV antigens.

J was trimmed by 1 base and V by 5 bases; bases with no gene match: 5. Germline V gives CDR1 SGHNT, CDR2 YENEEA. This CDR3 has 14 amino acids. Generated by immunoSEQ multiplex PCR, the TCRdb table keeps only in-frame clones and is missing some. The sample shows some 260,000 clones, around 90% of them seen only once. Note on this clone: Its antigen is still unknown.

The V and J genes are TRBV11-3 and TRBJ2-7, with TRBD1 identical over 7 bases. The sample consisted of PBMCs. The receptor comes from a woman aged 30 to 39 in good health and CMV-seronegative. DNA of the CDR3: TGTGCCAGCAGCCCCCGGGACAGTTCCTACGAGCAGTACTTC. The encoded protein is CASSPRDSSYEQYF.